The rows below give T cell receptor beta chains drawn from one sample of a study of cytomegalovirus exposure and HLA in healthy donors. The method was immunoSEQ multiplex PCR; TCRdb's version includes in-frame clones alone and lacks a portion of them. Of about 120,000 clones listed, 60% to 85% were seen once; the top ten hold 2.5% to 3.5%. Sequencing was done on a sample of PBMCs. These receptors originate from a woman between 40 and 50 years old in good health and CMV-seropositive. CDR3s include the opening cysteine and the closing phenylalanine or tryptophan. The D gene is left open where the match is weak. Clone sizes are given selectively: once, few, many, or a class where the clone is expanded.

.	.	TRBJ1-3	TRBV10-3	TGTGCCATCAGTTCAGGCTCTGGAAACACCATATATTTT	CAISSGSGNTIYF
.	.	TRBJ2-2	TRBV7-2	TGTGCCAGCCAGTACGGGAGAGGGAACACCGGGGAGCTGTTTTTT	CASQYGRGNTGELFF
.	once	TRBJ2-2	TRBV21-1	TGTGCCAGCAGCCAAAGATTCTCAGACACCGGGGAGCTGTTTTTT	CASSQRFSDTGELFF
TRBD1	.	TRBJ2-5	TRBV12-5	TGTGCTAGTGGTTTGGGGCACGGACAGGCACTTCAAGAGACCCAGTACTTC	CASGLGHGQALQETQYF
TRBD1	few	TRBJ1-4	TRBV7-9	TGTGCCAGCAGCTCCCGGACAGGGGAGGCTGAAAAACTGTTTTTT	CASSSRTGEAEKLFF
TRBD2	.	TRBJ2-3	TRBV25-1	TGTGCCAGCAGAGAAAGCGGGGCGAGGGTAGATACGCAGTATTTT	CASRESGARVDTQYF
TRBD2	few	TRBJ2-2	TRBV10-3	TGTGCCATCAGTACTAGCGTCACCGGGGAGCTGTTTTTT	CAISTSVTGELFF
TRBD1	.	TRBJ1-1	TRBV5-1	TGCGCCAGCAGCGAACAGGGGTTCACTGAAGCTTTCTTT	CASSEQGFTEAFF
TRBD2	.	TRBJ2-1	TRBV5-1	TGCGCCAGCAGCTTGGCGCGAGCGGGAGGGCTAAATGAGCAGTTCTTC	CASSLARAGGLNEQFF
TRBD1	.	TRBJ1-1	TRBV6-1	TGTGCCAGCAACCTACAGGGGGGGACTGAAGCTTTCTTT	CASNLQGGTEAFF
.	.	TRBJ2-4	TRBV27	TGTGCCAGCAGTGTGAATCCAGGGGGAGGAAACATTCAGTACTTC	CASSVNPGGGNIQYF
.	.	TRBJ2-2	TRBV19	TGTGCCAGTAGTGCAGGGTGGAACACCGGGGAGCTGTTTTTT	CASSAGWNTGELFF
TRBD2	.	TRBJ2-5	TRBV10-1	TGCGCCAGCAGTGGGGCGGGAGGGACCCAGTACTTC	CASSGAGGTQYF
TRBD1	.	TRBJ2-7	TRBV5-5	TGTGCCAGTACGGTTGGGACAGGACCCTACGAGCAGTACTTC	CASTVGTGPYEQYF
TRBD1	.	TRBJ1-2	TRBV6-5	TGTGCCAGCAGCCCCGGGACAGGGATCAACTATGGCTACACCTTC	CASSPGTGINYGYTF
.	.	TRBJ1-2	TRBV27	TGTGCCAGCAGTTTAGGGCAGCCGGCCTATGGCTACACCTTC	CASSLGQPAYGYTF
.	.	TRBJ2-2	TRBV30	TGTGCCTGGAGCCTTAACACCGGGGAGCTGTTTTTT	CAWSLNTGELFF
.	.	TRBJ2-7	TRBV5-4	TGTGCCAGCAGCTTGAGGACACGAAGGTCCTACGAGCAGTACTTC	CASSLRTRRSYEQYF
.	.	TRBJ2-7	TRBV6-1	TGTGCCAGCAGTGAAGCGGGCCAGCTCGCCTACGAGCAGTACTTC	CASSEAGQLAYEQYF
.	.	TRBJ2-3	TRBV2	TGTGCCAGCCCGGACGTGGCGGGGCGGGATACGCAGTATTTT	CASPDVAGRDTQYF
TRBD1	.	TRBJ1-5	TRBV5-1	TGCGCCAGCAGCTTAGGGACAGGGGTGGGTCAGCCCCAGCATTTT	CASSLGTGVGQPQHF
TRBD2	.	TRBJ2-3	TRBV30	TGTGCCTGGGAGGGACTAGCGGGGGTTGCCCCGTATTTT	CAWEGLAGVAPYF
.	.	TRBJ2-1	TRBV7-3	TGTGCCAGCAGTTTAACCCGCGGGGCCACCTACAATGAGCAGTTCTTC	CASSLTRGATYNEQFF
.	.	TRBJ1-6	TRBV2	TGTGCCAGCAGTGAGGGCAGGGCCTCACTCTCCTATAATTCACCCCTCCACTTT	CASSEGRASLSYNSPLHF
.	.	TRBJ2-7	TRBV5-6	TGTGCCAGCAGCTTTCGTGACATTTCCTACGAGCAGTACTTC	CASSFRDISYEQYF
.	.	TRBJ2-1	TRBV6-1	TGTGCCAGCAGTGAAGCGAGAGAGGAGCAGTTCTTC	CASSEAREEQFF
.	.	TRBJ1-1	TRBV10-3	TGTGCCATCACATCCATGGAAACAGGATTGGCGAACACTGAAGCTTTCTTT	CAITSMETGLANTEAFF
TRBD1	few	TRBJ1-5	TRBV5-5	TGTGCCAGCAGCAGGACAGGGGGGTCGGATCAGCCCCAGCATTTT	CASSRTGGSDQPQHF
.	few	TRBJ2-5	TRBV12-5	TGTGCTAGTGCCCCAGGGCAGGGAACAGGCGAGACCCAGTACTTC	CASAPGQGTGETQYF
TRBD2	.	TRBJ2-2	TRBV25-1	TGTGCCAGCAGTGTAGGAGGGAGGGGCACCGGGGAGCTGTTTTTT	CASSVGGRGTGELFF
.	.	TRBJ1-6	TRBV5-4	TGTGCCAGCAGCTTGGCGGGTGCTAATTCACCCCTCCACTTT	CASSLAGANSPLHF
.	.	TRBJ2-4	TRBV7-9	TGTGCCAGCAGCTTCGGGGAGTCGGGCAAAAACATTCAGTACTTC	CASSFGESGKNIQYF
.	.	TRBJ2-7	TRBV2	TGTGCCAGCAGTGTGCAGGAAAACTACGAGCAGTACTTC	CASSVQENYEQYF
.	few	TRBJ2-2	TRBV10-2	TGCGCCAGCACCCCAGGAGGTTCCGGGGAGCTGTTTTTT	CASTPGGSGELFF
TRBD1	once	TRBJ2-3	TRBV2	TGTGCCAGCAAAGGGGGCGCAGATACGCAGTATTTT	CASKGGADTQYF
.	.	TRBJ2-3	TRBV11-1	TGTGCCAGCAGAACTGACTGGGGCACAGATACGCAGTATTTT	CASRTDWGTDTQYF
.	few	TRBJ1-5	TRBV7-2	TGTGCCAGCAGCGTGCAGGGACAGCCCCAGCATTTT	CASSVQGQPQHF
TRBD2	.	TRBJ2-1	TRBV13	TGTGCCAGCAGGTTAGCGGGGGGGCCGGGTGAGCAGTTCTTC	CASRLAGGPGEQFF
.	.	TRBJ1-1	TRBV9	TGTGCCAGCACCCCGGGGGTGGGGGGGAGGGCCACTGAAGCTTTCTTT	CASTPGVGGRATEAFF
TRBD1	few	TRBJ1-4	TRBV6-6	TGTGCCAGCAGTTATTCGGGACAGGGTAATGAAAAACTGTTTTTT	CASSYSGQGNEKLFF
TRBD2	.	TRBJ2-3	TRBV10-1	TGCGCCAGCAGTGGGACTAGTGGAACAGATACGCAGTATTTT	CASSGTSGTDTQYF
.	.	TRBJ2-7	TRBV5-6	TGTGCCAGCAGCTTGGGGACCGGGAGTTACTCCTACGAGCAGTACTTC	CASSLGTGSYSYEQYF
TRBD2	.	TRBJ2-5	TRBV9	TGTGCCAGCAGCGTAGGGGGGGGGTACCAAGAGACCCAGTACTTC	CASSVGGGYQETQYF
TRBD1	.	TRBJ1-4	TRBV19	TGTGCCAGTAGTACCCGGGACAGCGGTACAACTAATGAAAAACTGTTTTTT	CASSTRDSGTTNEKLFF
.	.	TRBJ2-3	TRBV5-1	TGCGCCAGCAGCTTGGGGGCGGGGGCCCCAGATACGCAGTATTTT	CASSLGAGAPDTQYF
.	.	TRBJ2-1	TRBV19	TGTGCCAGTAGTATACTCGCGGAATTTGGCAATGAGCAGTTCTTC	CASSILAEFGNEQFF
.	.	TRBJ2-1	TRBV4-2	TGTGCCAGCAGCCAAGATTTAGCGAATGAGCAGTTCTTC	CASSQDLANEQFF
.	.	TRBJ2-6	TRBV2	TGTGCCAGCAGTGAACGCTCTGGGGCCAACGTCCTGACTTTC	CASSERSGANVLTF
.	.	TRBJ1-1	TRBV5-6	TGTGCCAGCAGCCTCGGGCAGGGGTACACTGAAGCTTTCTTT	CASSLGQGYTEAFF
TRBD1	.	TRBJ1-3	TRBV19	TGTGCCAGTATCCCGGACAGGTCTGGAAACACCATATATTTT	CASIPDRSGNTIYF
.	once	TRBJ2-5	TRBV30	TGTGCCTGGCGAGGAAGCGGCAGTAACCAGCACTTC	CAWRGSGSNQHF
TRBD1	.	TRBJ1-5	TRBV2	TGTGCCAGCAGCCAAGGGACAGGGGGTCTGAGTAGGACCCAGCATTTT	CASSQGTGGLSRTQHF
.	.	TRBJ2-7	TRBV5-1	TGCGCCAGCAGCTTAGCGGGCCATAACTACGAGCAGTACTTC	CASSLAGHNYEQYF
.	once	TRBJ1-5	TRBV7-9	TGTGCCAGCAGCGCAGGGGCCGGCGATCCCAATCAGCCCCAGCATTTT	CASSAGAGDPNQPQHF
TRBD1	.	TRBJ1-1	TRBV5-4	TGTGCCAGCAGCGTCCGACAGGGTCTGGGTTTGAACACTGAAGCTTTCTTT	CASSVRQGLGLNTEAFF
TRBD1	.	TRBJ1-2	TRBV5-1	TGCGCCAGCAGCATTGGACAGGGAAACTATGGCTACACCTTC	CASSIGQGNYGYTF
.	.	TRBJ2-2	TRBV2	TGTGCCAGCAGGGGGAGTGGAGGGGCCGGGACCGGGGAGCTGTTTTTT	CASRGSGGAGTGELFF
.	.	TRBJ2-6	TRBV6-5	TGTGCCAGCAGTGCGTCCTGGGGGGCCAACGTCCTGACTTTC	CASSASWGANVLTF
.	.	TRBJ2-3	TRBV19	TGTGCCAGTACCGGGATCGGTAGAGGGACAGATACGCAGTATTTT	CASTGIGRGTDTQYF